This T cell receptor (beta chain) originates from a study of tumor-infiltrating lymphocytes in primary liver carcinoma. The input was about 490 ng total RNA; TCR beta cDNA was made from it with a constant-region primer. Libraries of TCR beta came from three nested multiplex PCR rounds with slightly modified ARM-PCR. Use of TRBV1-TRBV30 forward primers with a C-beta reverse primer characterized the first two PCR rounds, which lasted ten to eleven cycles each. TCRdb ran MiXCR on the multiplex PCR reads and lists one entry per CDR3 protein. The table records approximately 47,000 distinct CDR3 sequences, about 73% of them present only once. From around 20-30 mg of unsorted bulk tissue, DNA and RNA were co-extracted together. This clonotype was counted a few times. At one boundary the junction diverges from the germline segment, which might be a read error. The CDR3 loop spans 16 amino acids. The germline V gene encodes CDR1 MGHRA and CDR2 YSYEKL.

This chain connects TRBV4-1 to TRBJ2-7; weak D call: TRBD2 (6 bases). Sequencing was carried out using liver tumor tissue from sampling region 3. The subset was: tumor region T3, left-lateral pole. The source of this sequence is a man aged 35-49 years with primary liver carcinoma and hepatitis B virus infection. CDR3 coding DNA: TGCACCAGCGGCCAAGACTTTAGCGGAAGCTCCTACGAGCAGTACTTC. Its translation: CTSGQDFSGSSYEQYF.